Shown below are 10 T cell receptor beta chains from a single sample sequenced in a study of blood T cell repertoires in COVID-19. The assay was immunoSEQ multiplex PCR, and TCRdb's table has in-frame clones only and misses some. Of around 87,000 clones in the sample, 77% are singletons; the top ten hold about 10%. Source material: peripheral blood. The receptor set was obtained from an elderly woman with acute or convalescent COVID-19.

The chain has TRBV7-3 and TRBJ1-5; D ambiguous. V gave up 5 bases and J gave up 8 bases, with 13 bases separating them. The germline V gene has CDR1 SGHTA and CDR2 FQGTGA. The CDR3 length is 13 residues. The CDR3 nucleotides are TGTGCCAGCAGCCGAGGAAGGTTTGAGCCCCAGCATTTT. Translating gives CASSRGRFEPQHF. The entire variable domain, with the rest obtained from reference TRBV7-3 and TRBJ1-5, is as follows: GAGVSQTPSNKVTEKGKYVELRCDPISGHTALYWYRQSLGQGPEFLIYFQGTGAADDSGLPNDRFFAVRPEGSVSTLKIQRTERGDSAVYLCASSRGRFEPQHFGDGTRLSIL.

V is TRBV6-5 and J is TRBJ1-5; TRBD1 might be the D (6 bases). V was shortened by 5 bases and J by 0 bases, with 8 bases between the two germline ends. The CDR3 loop spans 14 amino acids. Germline lookup yields CDR1 MNHEY and CDR2 SVGAGI. The CDR3 spells CASSRQDSNQPQHF. The DNA of the CDR3 is TGTGCCAGCAGTCGACAGGATAGCAATCAGCCCCAGCATTTT.

V gene TRBV24-1 combines with J gene TRBJ1-2, with 7 nucleotides matching TRBD1. CDR1 is KGHDR and CDR2 is SFDVKD in the germline V gene. The ends lost 6 bases at V and 8 bases at J; junction bases unmatched: 8. The CDR3 is 13 residues long. CDR3 DNA sequence: TGTGCCACCAGTAGGACAGGTTTTGGGGGCTACACCTTC. It yields the protein CATSRTGFGGYTF.

The chain combines TRBV6-1 with TRBJ2-7, with TRBD2 identical over 12 bases. The CDR3 sequence is 20 residues long. Trimming at V came to 1 base and at J to 3 bases, leaving 16 bases not matched to a gene. CDR1 is MNHNS, CDR2 SASEGT, per germline. The CDR3 bases are TGTGCCAGCAGTGAAGTCCCCGACAGCGGAGGACTAGCGGGACGCTACGAGCAGTACTTC. Translated, it gives CASSEVPDSGGLAGRYEQYF.

This clone was seen more than once but under ten times. The chain joins TRBV4-2 to TRBJ1-5; D is uncertain. The V and J ends lost 0 bases and 0 bases respectively, with 9 bases between them. The germline gives CDR1 LGHNA, CDR2 YNFKEQ. CDR3 size: 16 residues. CDR3 in DNA: TGTGCCAGCAGCCAAGAAACCCGCTATAGCAATCAGCCCCAGCATTTT. It translates to CASSQETRYSNQPQHF.

This chain uses TRBV19 with TRBJ1-6, with TRBD1 as a possible D gene (5 bases). The germline V and J ends were trimmed by 9 bases and 7 bases, with 22 bases remaining between them. This CDR3 is 16 amino acids long. Germline CDR1 reads LNHDA; CDR2 reads SQIVND (reference sequence). The CDR3 coding sequence is TGTGCCAGCTCCCCCCAGGGCGAATTTCGGAATTCACCCCTCCACTTT. It codes for CASSPQGEFRNSPLHF.

The chain joins TRBV7-8 to TRBJ1-1; possibly TRBD1 for D (6 bases). The CDR3 loop spans 14 amino acids. Between the trimmed V and J ends, which lost 5 bases and 5 bases, there was a span of 15 bases. Germline loops: CDR1 SGHVS, CDR2 FQNEAQ. The CDR3 region has the DNA TGTGCCAGCAGCGTAGACGACAGGAGGACTGAAGCTTTCTTT. Encoded protein: CASSVDDRRTEAFF.

J is TRBJ1-1 and V is TRBV2; no reliable D call. The CDR3 has 12 amino acids. The germline V gene encodes CDR1 SNHLY and CDR2 FYNNEI. Trimming took off 8 bases at V and 8 bases at J, with 15 bases between the two ends. As DNA, the CDR3 is TGTGCCAGCGGGGAGGACGCTTTAGAAGCTTTCTTT. This gives the protein CASGEDALEAFF.

The V and J genes are TRBV11-3 and TRBJ2-3, with 9 bases that match TRBD2. With V trimmed by 5 bases and J by 4 bases, 7 bases remained unmatched. Germline V gene lookup returns CDR1 SGHNT and CDR2 YENEEA. This CDR3 comprises 15 residues. This chain's CDR3 is CASSPRGGVSDTQYF. DNA of the CDR3: TGTGCCAGCAGCCCGCGGGGGGGAGTGTCAGATACGCAGTATTTT.

This clone was observed a handful of times. The same CDR3 also results from other DNA sequences found in this sample. The chain recombines TRBV29-1 with TRBJ1-4, with 7 bases lining up with TRBD1. Per germline, CDR1 SQVTM and CDR2 ANQGSEA. This CDR3 comprises 13 residues. V gave up 6 bases and J gave up 4 bases; unmatched junction bases: 5. CDR3 residues: CSVRTGLNEKLFF. As DNA, the CDR3 is TGCAGCGTGAGGACAGGACTTAATGAAAAACTGTTTTTT.